The table lists the clone carrying this T cell receptor beta chain with a few counts. As yet, its antigen is unknown. Libraries were prepared by immunoSEQ multiplex PCR; TCRdb keeps only in-frame clonotypes and omits some of them. This repertoire shows about 51,000 clones, 89% found once; its top ten account for approximately 0.6%. Germline V gives CDR1 SNHLY, CDR2 FYNNEI. The CDR3 loop spans 15 amino acids. With V trimmed by 1 base and J by 2 bases, 4 bases remained unmatched. These data come from a study of graft-versus-host responses after intestinal transplantation. Findings and caveats of the study: In recipient marrow, GvH clones were found, and some appeared first in ileum or blood.

The source material was unstimulated CD4+ T cells sorted from spleen or lymph node cells, sampled before transplant. The TCR originated in a human donor who was the organ donor for an intestinal transplant. V gene TRBV2 combines with J gene TRBJ2-7, with 8 nucleotides matching TRBD1. The chain's CDR3 is CASSEGQGAAYEQYF. CDR3 DNA sequence: TGTGCCAGCAGTGAAGGGCAGGGGGCTGCCTACGAGCAGTACTTC.